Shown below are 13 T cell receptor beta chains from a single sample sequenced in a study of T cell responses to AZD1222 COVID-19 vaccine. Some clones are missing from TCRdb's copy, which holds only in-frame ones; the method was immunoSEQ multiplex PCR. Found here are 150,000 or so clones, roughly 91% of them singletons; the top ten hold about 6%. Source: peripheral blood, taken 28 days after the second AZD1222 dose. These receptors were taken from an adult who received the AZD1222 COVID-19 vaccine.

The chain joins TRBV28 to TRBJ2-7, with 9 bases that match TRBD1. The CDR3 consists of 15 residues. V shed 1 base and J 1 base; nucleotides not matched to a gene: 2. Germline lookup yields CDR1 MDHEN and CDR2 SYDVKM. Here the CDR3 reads CASSLSGTGSYEQYF. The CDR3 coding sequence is TGTGCCAGCAGTTTATCCGGGACAGGGTCCTACGAGCAGTACTTC.

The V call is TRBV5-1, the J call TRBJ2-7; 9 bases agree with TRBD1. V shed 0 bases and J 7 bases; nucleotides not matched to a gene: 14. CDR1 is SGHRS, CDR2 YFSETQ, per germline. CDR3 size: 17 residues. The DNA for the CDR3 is TGCGCCAGCAGCTTGGGGGGGACCGGGACAGGGATGAGGGAGCAGTACTTC. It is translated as CASSLGGTGTGMREQYF.

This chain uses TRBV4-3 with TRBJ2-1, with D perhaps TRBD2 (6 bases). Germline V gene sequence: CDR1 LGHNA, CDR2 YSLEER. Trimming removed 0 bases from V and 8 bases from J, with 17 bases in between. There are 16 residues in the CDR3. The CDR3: CASSQDITGRGDEQFF. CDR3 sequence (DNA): TGCGCCAGCAGCCAAGATATAACCGGGAGAGGGGATGAGCAGTTCTTC.

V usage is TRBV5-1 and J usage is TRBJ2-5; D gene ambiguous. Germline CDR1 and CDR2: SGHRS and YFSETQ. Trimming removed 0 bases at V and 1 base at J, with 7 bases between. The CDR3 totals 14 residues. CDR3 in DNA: TGCGCCAGCAGCTTGGTAGGCAGCCAAGAGACCCAGTACTTC. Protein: CASSLVGSQETQYF.

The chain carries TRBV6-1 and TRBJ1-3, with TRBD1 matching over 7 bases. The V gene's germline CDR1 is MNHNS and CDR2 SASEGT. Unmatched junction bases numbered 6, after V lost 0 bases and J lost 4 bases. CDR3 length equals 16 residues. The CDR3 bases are TGTGCCAGCAGTGAAGCGCAGGGGGTCGTGGGAAACACCATATATTTT. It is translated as CASSEAQGVVGNTIYF.

This CDR3 reads CAWNHANYGYTF. Here the CDR3 DNA reads TGTGCCTGGAACCACGCTAACTATGGCTACACCTTC. The V call is TRBV30, the J call TRBJ1-2; D uncertain. This CDR3 comprises 12 residues. Germline values: CDR1 GTSNPN, CDR2 SVGIG (reference sequence). V lost 4 bases and J lost 0, with 6 bases in between.

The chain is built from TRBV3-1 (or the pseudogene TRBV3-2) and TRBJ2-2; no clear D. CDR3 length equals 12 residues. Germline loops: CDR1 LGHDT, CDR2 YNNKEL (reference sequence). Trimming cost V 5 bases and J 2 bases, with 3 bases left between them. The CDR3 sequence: CASSFNTGELFF. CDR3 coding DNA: TGTGCCAGCAGCTTTAACACCGGGGAGCTGTTTTTT.

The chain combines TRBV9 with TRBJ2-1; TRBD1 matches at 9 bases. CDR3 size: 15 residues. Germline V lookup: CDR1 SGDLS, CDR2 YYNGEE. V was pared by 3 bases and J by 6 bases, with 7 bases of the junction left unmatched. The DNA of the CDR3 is TGTGCCAGCAGCGCCCGGGACAGGGTTTCCAATGAGCAGTTCTTC. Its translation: CASSARDRVSNEQFF.

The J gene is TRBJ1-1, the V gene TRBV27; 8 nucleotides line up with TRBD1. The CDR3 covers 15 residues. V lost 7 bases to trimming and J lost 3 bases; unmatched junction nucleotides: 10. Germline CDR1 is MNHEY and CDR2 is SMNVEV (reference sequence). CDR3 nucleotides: TGTGCCAGCAATCCCTTGGACAGGGACTACACTGAAGCTTTCTTT. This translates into CASNPLDRDYTEAFF.

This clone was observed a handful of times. Here the CDR3 reads CASSEWDRGHGNQPQHF. CDR3 DNA: TGTGCCAGCAGTGAATGGGACAGGGGGCACGGCAATCAGCCCCAGCATTTT. The chain couples TRBV6-1 to TRBJ1-5; 12 bases are a match to TRBD1. The V and J ends lost 2 bases and 2 bases, in that order; junction bases with no gene match: 4. CDR1 and CDR2 from the germline V gene are MNHNS and SASEGT. The CDR3 contains 17 residues.

CDR3 in DNA: TGTGCCAGCAGCCCGGAAAGGCATACGCAGTATTTT. Amino acid sequence: CASSPERHTQYF. The chain employs TRBV7-9 and TRBJ2-3; D is undetermined. Between the trimmed V and J ends, which lost 5 bases and 7 bases, there was a span of 10 bases. The CDR3 runs 12 residues. Germline values: CDR1 SEHNR, CDR2 FQNEAQ (reference sequence).

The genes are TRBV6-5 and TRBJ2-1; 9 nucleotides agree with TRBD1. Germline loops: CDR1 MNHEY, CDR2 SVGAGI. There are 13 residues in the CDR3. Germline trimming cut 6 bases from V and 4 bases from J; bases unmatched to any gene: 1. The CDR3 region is CASRTGGYNEQFF. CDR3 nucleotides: TGTGCCAGCAGGACAGGGGGGTACAATGAGCAGTTCTTC.

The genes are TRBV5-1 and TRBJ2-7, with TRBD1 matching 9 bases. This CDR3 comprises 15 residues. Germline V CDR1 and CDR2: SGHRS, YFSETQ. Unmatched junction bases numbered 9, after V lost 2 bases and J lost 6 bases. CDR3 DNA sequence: TGCGCCAGCAGCTTCGCGGGACAGGGCCAGGGCGAGCAGTACTTC. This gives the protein CASSFAGQGQGEQYF. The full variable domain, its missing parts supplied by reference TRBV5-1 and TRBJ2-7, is KAGVTQTPRYLIKTRGQQVTLSCSPISGHRSVSWYQQTPGQGLQFLFEYFSETQRNKGNFPGRFSGRQFSNSRSEMNVSTLELGDSALYLCASSFAGQGQGEQYFGPGTRLTVT.